Below, one TCR beta chain is given with its context. The germline V gene encodes CDR1 LGHNA and CDR2 YSLEER. The trim removed 3 bases at V and 4 bases at J, leaving 6 bases unmatched. This CDR3 has 17 residues. This sample was included in a study of blood T cell repertoires in COVID-19. The wider study: Sites across the United States, Italy and Spain contributed samples from acute and convalescent COVID-19. T cells, B-cell-depleted T cells, or PBMCs supplied cDNA or gDNA.

Generated by immunoSEQ multiplex PCR, the TCRdb table keeps only in-frame clones and is missing some. The profile shows around 300,000 clones, about 88% of them singletons. Each participant's cohort was designated according to participant-reported clinical history. Two negative PCRs, clearance, or symptom resolution had been documented for recovered Cohort 3 donors. This receptor was obtained from a woman between 45 and 65 years old who had recovered from COVID-19. Sequenced input: PBMCs or T cells enriched from blood (not recorded which). The rearrangement joins TRBV4-3 to TRBJ1-4, with TRBD1 matching 12 bases. CDR3 nucleotides: TGCGCCAGCAGCCACCGGGGACAGGGGGCAGGTAATGAAAAACTGTTTTTT. Translated, it gives CASSHRGQGAGNEKLFF.